Shown below are 13 T cell receptor beta chains from a single sample sequenced in a study of T cell repertoires in aging, cancer and after chemotherapy. TRB rearrangements spanning V, D and J were amplified using mixed TRB-A/B primers. TCRdb reprocessed the multiplex PCR reads via MiXCR and lists one record per CDR3 protein. The sample shows about 2,300 distinct CDR3 sequences, 50% to 75% of them seen only once. TCR beta rearrangements were amplified from peripheral blood genomic DNA. The sequencing sample was made of blood. The receptor source for this set is a human donor with a solid tumor.

There are a few counts of this clonotype. The rearrangement uses TRBV15 and TRBJ1-1; tentative D call: TRBD1 (6 bases). Deletions cut 6 bases from V and 11 bases from J, with 19 bases between. Germline V CDR1 and CDR2: LNHNV, YYDKDF (reference sequence). This CDR3 comprises 13 residues. In DNA, the CDR3 is TGTGCCACCAGTATGTGGGGGGGCGATGCGGCTTTCTTT. Its protein product is CATSMWGGDAAFF. The full variable domain, completed using reference TRBV15 and TRBJ1-1, is DAMVIQNPRYQVTQFGKPVTLSCSQTLNHNVMYWYQQKSSQAPKLLFHYYDKDFNNEADTPDNFQSRRPNTSFCFLDIRSPGLGDTAMYLCATSMWGGDAAFFGQGTRLTVV.

This clonotype came up a few times. The chain carries TRBV29-1 and TRBJ1-3, with a weak D call TRBD1 (5 bases). Trimming cost V 8 bases and J 0 bases, with 14 bases left between them. The CDR3 spans 14 residues. The germline V gene encodes CDR1 SQVTM and CDR2 ANQGSEA. The DNA of the CDR3 is TGCAGCACGAAGGACATACTCTCTGGAAACACCATATATTTT. Translating it yields CSTKDILSGNTIYF.

The chain recombines TRBV7-9 with TRBJ2-7; 8 bases match TRBD1. The J segment lost 2 bases and the V segment lost 0 bases, leaving 3 bases of the junction unmatched. In germline, CDR1 is SEHNR, CDR2 FQNEAQ (reference sequence). CDR3 length: 15 amino acids. The CDR3 DNA reads as TGTGCCAGCAGCTTAGCCGGGACAGGCACCTACGAGCAGTACTTC. It translates to CASSLAGTGTYEQYF.

This clonotype was found once. The chain joins TRBV20-1 to TRBJ2-1, with TRBD2 as a possible D gene (5 bases). CDR1 and CDR2 (germline): DFQATT, SNEGSKA (reference sequence). This CDR3 has 14 amino acids. CDR3 residues: CSAGRVSSYNEQFF. For the CDR3, the DNA is TGCAGCGCCGGGCGGGTGAGCTCCTACAATGAGCAGTTCTTC.

Notes on this clonotype: A read error may account for a junction end that differs from germline. J is TRBJ2-7 and V is TRBV27, with 7 nucleotides matching TRBD2. Germline assignment: CDR1 MNHEY and CDR2 SMNVEV (reference sequence). The CDR3 consists of 15 residues. CDR3 amino acids: CAISEREGGTYEQYF. The CDR3 nucleotides read TGTGCCATCAGTGAAAGGGAGGGAGGGACCTACGAGCAGTACTTC.

This clonotype was detected only a few times. V and J are TRBV19 and TRBJ1-2; the match to TRBD1 covers 9 bases. V dropped 4 bases and J dropped 4; count of bases not matched to a gene: 10. The CDR3 extends over 16 amino acids. From germline, CDR1 is LNHDA and CDR2 SQIVND (reference sequence). The CDR3 DNA follows: TGTGCCAGTAGTAGCGCGGACAGGGGATTTAGCTATGGCTACACCTTC. Protein product: CASSSADRGFSYGYTF.

The chain combines TRBV29-1 with TRBJ1-4; D might be TRBD1 (6 bases). With 4 bases removed from V and 7 bases from J, the gap between germline ends came to 16 bases. Germline V gene data show CDR1 as SQVTM and CDR2 as ANQGSEA. The CDR3 is 14 amino acids. The CDR3 DNA is TGCAGCGTTGCGGGGGGGGCCAGAGGTGAAAAACTGTTTTTT. This translates into CSVAGGARGEKLFF.

This clonotype occurred once. The J gene is TRBJ2-7, the V gene TRBV20-1; D may match TRBD1 or TRBD2 (6 bases each). The CDR3 consists of 17 residues. Between the trimmed V and J ends, which lost 0 bases and 3 bases, there was a span of 21 bases. The germline V gene has CDR1 DFQATT and CDR2 SNEGSKA (reference sequence). The CDR3 is CSARDLLAGGGLYEQYF. The CDR3 DNA is TGCAGTGCTAGAGATCTCTTGGCCGGGGGCGGTCTCTACGAGCAGTACTTC.

The gene calls are TRBV11-1 and TRBJ2-7; the match to TRBD2 covers 7 bases. V lost 6 bases, J lost 5 bases, and 10 bases stayed unmatched. The germline V gene encodes CDR1 SGHAT and CDR2 FQDESV (reference sequence). The CDR3 consists of 14 residues. The CDR3 here is CASSSGDYLDEQYF. The CDR3 DNA is TGTGCCAGCAGTAGTGGGGACTACCTGGACGAGCAGTACTTC. Filled out from reference TRBV11-1 and TRBJ2-7, the complete variable domain reads EAEVAQSPRYKITEKSQAVAFWCDPISGHATLYWYRQILGQGPELLVQFQDESVVDDSQLPKDRFSAERLKGVDSTLKIQPAELGDSAMYLCASSSGDYLDEQYFGPGTRLTVT.

This clonotype was detected once. The V call is TRBV19, the J call TRBJ1-1; unclear D gene. The CDR3 length is 14 residues. From germline, CDR1 is LNHDA and CDR2 SQIVND (reference sequence). V lost 2 bases and J lost 4, with 11 bases in between. CDR3 sequence reads: CASSIYGFGTEAFF. CDR3 nucleotide sequence: TGTGCCAGTAGTATATATGGGTTCGGCACTGAAGCTTTCTTT. The whole variable domain, filled in from reference TRBV19 and TRBJ1-1, reads DGGITQSPKYLFRKEGQNVTLSCEQNLNHDAMYWYRQDPGQGLRLIYYSQIVNDFQKGDIAEGYSVSREKKESFPLTVTSAQKNPTAFYLCASSIYGFGTEAFFGQGTRLTVV.

The chain joins TRBV4-1 to TRBJ2-3; 8 bases fit TRBD2. CDR3 size: 18 residues. CDR1 is MGHRA, CDR2 YSYEKL, per germline. V gave up 0 bases and J gave up 2 bases; unmatched junction bases: 10. In nucleotides, the CDR3 is TGCGCCAGCAGCCAAGAAGGCTTACTACTAGCGGTCACAGATACGCAGTATTTT. This translates into CASSQEGLLLAVTDTQYF.

This clonotype was detected a few times. The gene calls are TRBV7-2 and TRBJ1-2; D unresolved. This CDR3 is built from 14 residues. Between the trimmed V and J ends, which lost 1 base and 5 bases, there was a span of 11 bases. CDR1 SGHTA and CDR2 FQGNSA come from the germline V gene. The CDR3 coding sequence is TGTGCCAGCAGCTTAGACGTCCTGGGGTATGGCTACACCTTC. It translates to CASSLDVLGYGYTF.

The rearrangement uses TRBV20-1 and TRBJ2-3, with D unclear. Trimming took 0 bases from V and 0 from J, leaving 10 bases between them. The germline V gene has CDR1 DFQATT and CDR2 SNEGSKA (reference sequence). This CDR3 has 15 residues. The CDR3 loop reads CSARDLRNSTDTQYF. DNA for the CDR3: TGCAGTGCTAGAGATCTTCGGAATAGCACAGATACGCAGTATTTT.